This TCR beta chain is drawn from a study of CD8+ T cells in alopecia areata. Turning to the study itself: Treated individuals took tofacitinib by mouth, 5 to 10 mg twice daily. Study outcomes and limitations: Among patients, TCR sharing was less clear than in mice, a difference possibly due in part to HLA diversity in the patient population. Association of baseline CD8+ expansion with response is uncertain owing to one nonresponder.

Comments on this clone: Its specificity is not known.

Indicated treatment: oral pan-JAK inhibitor, 5-10 mg twice daily. Extracted RNA was reverse transcribed into cDNA, the sequencing template. Sequenced by immunoSEQ multiplex PCR; TCRdb stores in-frame clones only, minus some. The table lists 150,000 to 200,000 clones, approximately 67% of them singletons. The junction had 3 bases not matched to a gene; V was cut back by 6 bases and J by 0 bases. In germline, CDR1 is MNHEY, CDR2 SVGAGI. The length of the CDR3 is 15 residues. The sample in question was CD4+ T cells sorted from blood, obtained between weeks 47 and 50, from a patient treated with tofacitinib. The chain couples TRBV6-5 to TRBJ2-2, with 8 bases matching TRBD1. The source is a human donor with alopecia areata. The CDR3 here is CASRPGGSNTGELFF. The DNA of the CDR3 is TGTGCCAGCAGGCCAGGGGGCTCGAACACCGGGGAGCTGTTTTTT.